This T cell receptor (beta chain) was sequenced in a study of T cells after yellow fever vaccination. CDR1 and CDR2 (germline): SGHTA, FQGTGA. V was shortened by 5 bases and J by 5 bases, with 11 bases between the two germline ends. There are 13 residues in the CDR3. This clonotype appeared a few times. In TCRdb, the 5' RACE reads were re-called with MiXCR into one record per CDR3 protein. The data contain about 340,000 distinct CDR3 sequences, roughly an eighth of them singletons. The origin of this receptor is a man younger than 30 who received the YFV17D yellow fever vaccine. The sample in question was CD4+ T cells sorted from PBMCs, obtained 15 days after the yellow fever booster vaccination. The chain joins TRBV7-3 to TRBJ2-3; weak D call: TRBD1 (5 bases). The CDR3 DNA reads TGTGCCAGCAGCAGTAACCAGGGAGATACGCAGTATTTT. Encoded protein: CASSSNQGDTQYF.